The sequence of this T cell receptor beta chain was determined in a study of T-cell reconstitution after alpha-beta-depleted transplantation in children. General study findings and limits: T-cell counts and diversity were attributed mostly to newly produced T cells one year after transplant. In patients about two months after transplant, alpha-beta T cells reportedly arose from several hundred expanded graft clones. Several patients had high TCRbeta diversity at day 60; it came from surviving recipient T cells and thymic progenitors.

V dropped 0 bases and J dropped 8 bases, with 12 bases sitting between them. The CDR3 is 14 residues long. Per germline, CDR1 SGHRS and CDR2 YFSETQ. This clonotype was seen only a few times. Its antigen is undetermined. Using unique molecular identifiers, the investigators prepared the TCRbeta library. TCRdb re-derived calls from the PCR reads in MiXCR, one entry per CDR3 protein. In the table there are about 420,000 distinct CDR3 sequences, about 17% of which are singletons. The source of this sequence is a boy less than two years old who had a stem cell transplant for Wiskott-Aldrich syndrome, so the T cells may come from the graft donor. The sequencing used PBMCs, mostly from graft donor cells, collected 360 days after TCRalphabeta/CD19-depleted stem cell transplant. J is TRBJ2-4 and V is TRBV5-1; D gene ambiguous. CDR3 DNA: TGCGCCAGCAGCTTGGAGTGGGCTTTGGACATTCAGTACTTC. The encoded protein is CASSLEWALDIQYF.